The clone carrying this T cell receptor beta chain was recorded at least ten times. Its antigen is not known. This sample was taken from a study of post-analysis software for immune sequencing data. Whole-study findings and limits: Clustering by F measure revealed strong co-clustering among samples prepared together in one batch. In patients, TRBV5-6, TRBV5-1 and TRBV20-1 belonged to five TRBV segments found more frequently than in controls. Normalized Chao1 diversity was significantly reduced in patients versus controls.

CDR1 and CDR2 from the germline V gene are ENHRY and SYGVKD. Trimming took 10 bases from V and 3 from J, leaving 7 bases between them. There are 10 residues in the CDR3. Unique molecular identifiers had been added to the TCR beta cDNA libraries. TCRdb called the PCR reads again in MiXCR, with one record for every CDR3 protein. Among 150,000 or so distinct CDR3 sequences listed, around 34% were seen once. The TCR sequence derives from a girl between 5 and 17 years old with multiple sclerosis. The sample here was blood, taken after autologous hematopoietic stem cell transplantation. The genes are TRBV10-3 and TRBJ2-7; D is undetermined. The CDR3 coding sequence is TGTGCCACCGAAAACTACGAGCAGTACTTC. Protein sequence: CATENYEQYF.